The T cell receptor (beta chain) under discussion was sequenced for a study of identical twins. Whole-study findings and limits: Abundant beta clonotypes from cord blood had fewer insertions, unlike memory repertoires, which showed none.

This clonotype was seen ten or more times. Its matching antigen is unknown. The CDR3 runs to 12 residues. With 5 bases clipped from V and 6 bases from J, the junction kept 2 bases outside the gene matches. It was template switching that added a universal primer site, and there were unique molecular identifiers on the cDNA. TCRdb called the 5' RACE reads again in MiXCR, with one record for every CDR3 protein. The sample shows roughly 350,000 distinct CDR3 sequences, approximately 13% of them seen only once. These data were likewise used in another study, on yellow fever vaccine responses in identical twins. From that second work: Twins reportedly had a vaccine T cell response that seemed partly convergent, partly personalized.

The sequenced sample was CD8+ T cells sorted from blood. The origin of this receptor is a woman between 18 and 29 years old in good health. The rearrangement links TRBV12-3 or TRBV12-4 to TRBJ2-5; 8 bases map to TRBD1. The CDR3 loop is CASSSRGQTQYF. CDR3 sequence (DNA): TGTGCCAGCAGTAGCAGGGGGCAGACCCAGTACTTC.